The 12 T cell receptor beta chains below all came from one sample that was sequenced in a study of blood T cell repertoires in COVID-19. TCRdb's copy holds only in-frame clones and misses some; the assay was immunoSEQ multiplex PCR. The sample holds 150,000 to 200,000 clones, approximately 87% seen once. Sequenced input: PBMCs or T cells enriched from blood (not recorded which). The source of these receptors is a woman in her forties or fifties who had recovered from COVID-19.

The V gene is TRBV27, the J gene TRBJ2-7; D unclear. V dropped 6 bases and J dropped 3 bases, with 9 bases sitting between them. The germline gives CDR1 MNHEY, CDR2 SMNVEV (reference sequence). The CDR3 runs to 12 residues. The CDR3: CASSTTGYEQYV. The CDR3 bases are TGTGCCAGCAGCACGACGGGCTACGAGCAGTACGTC.

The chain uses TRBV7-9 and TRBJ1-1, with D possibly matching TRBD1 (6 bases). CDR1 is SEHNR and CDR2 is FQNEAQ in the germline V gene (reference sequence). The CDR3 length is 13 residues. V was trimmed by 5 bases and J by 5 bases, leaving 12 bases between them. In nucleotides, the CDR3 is TGTGCCAGCAGCCTAGGGGGGAGGACTGAAGCTTTCTTT. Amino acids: CASSLGGRTEAFF.

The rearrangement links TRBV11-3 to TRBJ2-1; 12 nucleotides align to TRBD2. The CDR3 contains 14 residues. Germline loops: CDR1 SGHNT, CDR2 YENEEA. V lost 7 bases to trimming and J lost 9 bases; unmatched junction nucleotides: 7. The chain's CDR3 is CASTTGTSGLEQFF. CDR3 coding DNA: TGTGCCAGCACCACCGGGACTAGCGGGCTTGAGCAGTTCTTC.

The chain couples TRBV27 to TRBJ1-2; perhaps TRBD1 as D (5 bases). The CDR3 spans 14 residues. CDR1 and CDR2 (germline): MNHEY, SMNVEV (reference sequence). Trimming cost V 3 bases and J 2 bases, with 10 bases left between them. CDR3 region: CASSFGRVNYGYTF. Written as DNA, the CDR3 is TGTGCCAGCAGTTTTGGCAGGGTGAACTATGGCTACACCTTC.

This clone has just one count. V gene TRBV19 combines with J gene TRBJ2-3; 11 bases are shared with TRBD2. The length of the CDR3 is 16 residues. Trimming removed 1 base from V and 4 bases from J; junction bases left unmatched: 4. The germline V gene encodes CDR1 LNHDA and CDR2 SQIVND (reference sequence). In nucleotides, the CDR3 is TGTGCCAGTAGTATAGGTAGCGGGAGGGTGGCAGATACGCAGTATTTT. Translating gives CASSIGSGRVADTQYF.

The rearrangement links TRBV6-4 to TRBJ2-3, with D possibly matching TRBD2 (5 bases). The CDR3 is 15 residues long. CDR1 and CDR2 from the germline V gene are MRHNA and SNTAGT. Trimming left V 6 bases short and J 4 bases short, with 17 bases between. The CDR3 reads CASSGVAGRPDTQYF. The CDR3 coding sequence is TGTGCCAGCAGCGGGGTGGCAGGACGACCAGATACGCAGTATTTT.

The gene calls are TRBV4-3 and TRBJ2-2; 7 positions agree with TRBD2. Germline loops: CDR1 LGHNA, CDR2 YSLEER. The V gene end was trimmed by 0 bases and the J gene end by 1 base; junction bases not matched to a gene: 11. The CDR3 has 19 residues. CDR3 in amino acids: CASSQELVAGGWNTGELFF. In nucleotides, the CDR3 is TGCGCCAGCAGCCAAGAGTTGGTAGCGGGCGGTTGGAACACCGGGGAGCTGTTTTTT.

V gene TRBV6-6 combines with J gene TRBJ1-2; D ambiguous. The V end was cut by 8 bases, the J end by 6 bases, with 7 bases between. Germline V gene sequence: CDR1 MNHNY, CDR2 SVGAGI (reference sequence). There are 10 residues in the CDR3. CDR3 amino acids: CASGRDGYTF. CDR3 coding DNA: TGTGCCAGCGGGAGGGATGGCTACACCTTC.

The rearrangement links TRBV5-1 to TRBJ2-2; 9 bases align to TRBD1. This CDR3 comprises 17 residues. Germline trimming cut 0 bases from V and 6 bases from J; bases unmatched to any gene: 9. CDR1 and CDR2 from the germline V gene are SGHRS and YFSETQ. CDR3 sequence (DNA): TGCGCCAGCAGCTTGGCCCCGGGACAGGGAAGGTCCGGGGAGCTGTTTTTT. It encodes CASSLAPGQGRSGELFF. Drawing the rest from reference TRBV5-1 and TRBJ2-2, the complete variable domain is KAGVTQTPRYLIKTRGQQVTLSCSPISGHRSVSWYQQTPGQGLQFLFEYFSETQRNKGNFPGRFSGRQFSNSRSEMNVSTLELGDSALYLCASSLAPGQGRSGELFFGEGSRLTVL.

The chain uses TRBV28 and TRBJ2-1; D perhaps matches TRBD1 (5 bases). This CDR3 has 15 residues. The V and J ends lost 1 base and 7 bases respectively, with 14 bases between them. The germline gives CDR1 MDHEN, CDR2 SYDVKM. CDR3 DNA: TGTGCCAGCAGTTTATTCAGGTCCAGGGCAAATGAGCAGTTCTTC. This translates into CASSLFRSRANEQFF.

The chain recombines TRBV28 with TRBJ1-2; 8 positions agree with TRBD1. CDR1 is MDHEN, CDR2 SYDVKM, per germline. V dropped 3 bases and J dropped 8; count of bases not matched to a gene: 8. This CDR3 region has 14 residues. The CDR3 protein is CASSFQGAGGGYTF. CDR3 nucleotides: TGTGCCAGCAGTTTTCAGGGGGCAGGGGGAGGCTACACCTTC.

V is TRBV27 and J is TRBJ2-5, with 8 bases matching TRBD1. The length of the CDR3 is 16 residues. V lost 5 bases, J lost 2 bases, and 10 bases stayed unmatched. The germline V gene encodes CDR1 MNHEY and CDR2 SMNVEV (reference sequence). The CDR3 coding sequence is TGTGCCAGCAGTACCCCGACAGGGGCCACACAAGAGACCCAGTACTTC. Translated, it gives CASSTPTGATQETQYF.